This T cell receptor beta chain derives from a study of T cell clonotyping in hematopoietic cell transplantation. Noted time point: recipient sample about 28 days before transplant, after cytoreduction. Recipient blood drawn about 28 days pretransplant and days 30, 100, 180 after. Note on this clone: No antigen is known for it.

The CDR3 runs 14 residues. Trimming left V 5 bases short and J 10 bases short, with 20 bases between. The germline CDR1 and CDR2 sequences are GTSNPN and SVGIG (reference sequence). Study-level findings and limits: Recipient TCR diversity dropped after transplant; expanded clonotypes rose from day 30 to 180. No sorting was done, leaving CD4 and CD8 contributions mixed.

Assay used: immunoSEQ multiplex PCR; TCRdb lists only in-frame clones, some missing. The sample holds approximately 50,000 clones, around 86% seen once. The chain links TRBV30 to TRBJ1-4; D is perhaps TRBD1 (5 bases). The origin of this receptor is a man between 60 and 75 years old with biphenotypic leukemia. Some clones in this sample may be carry-over from other donors' samples. Here the sequenced sample was peripheral blood mononuclear cells, taken before stem cell transplant. Written as DNA, the CDR3 is TGTGCCTGGGCGCCCGGGACCGTGGTGTTAAAACTGTTTTTT. Protein sequence: CAWAPGTVVLKLFF.